This TCR beta chain was sequenced for a study of control samples from healthy donors and cancer patients. This clone was seen only a few times. Using immunoSEQ multiplex PCR, the repertoire was profiled, and TCRdb retains in-frame clones only, with some absent. Among over 110,000 clones listed, around nine tenths were seen once. This CDR3 spans 12 amino acids. Trimming removed 5 bases at V and 6 bases at J, with 11 bases between. The specimen sequenced was blood. The V gene is TRBV12-3 or TRBV12-4, the J gene TRBJ2-7; possible D gene TRBD1, 5 bases. This TCR derives from a man aged 25 to 40 in good health. The CDR3 region is CASSPRVGEQYF. In nucleotides, the CDR3 is TGTGCCAGCAGTCCCAGGGTTGGCGAGCAGTACTTC.